The present TCR beta chain was sequenced within a study of T cells in Graves' hyperthyroidism and ophthalmopathy. With regard to this clonotype: The antigen remains unidentified.

Uncontrolled infection, other autoimmune disease, pregnancy or lactation led to exclusion. V was trimmed by 5 bases and J by 7 bases, leaving 17 bases between them. CDR3 length equals 15 residues. What was amplified from RNA transcripts were TCR beta CDR3 regions. A first-round RT-PCR of the TCR CDR3 used the HTBI primer set. TCRdb passed the multiplex PCR reads through MiXCR, listing each CDR3 protein once. The sample contains roughly 570,000 distinct CDR3 sequences, about 15% of which appear only once. The study, taken as a whole, reports: From stable hyperthyroidism, ophthalmopathy was separated by a 13 V-J model. In blood, most of the thyroid clonotypes expanded above 0.001 were also present.

Specimen: blood. The TCR comes from a woman under 40 with Graves' hyperthyroidism. The chain joins TRBV12-3 or TRBV12-4 to TRBJ1-4; D possibly corresponds to TRBD1 (6 bases). The CDR3 nucleotides read TGTGCCAGCAGTAAAGGGACAAGGGGCAGTGAAAAACTGTTTTTT. Protein sequence: CASSKGTRGSEKLFF.